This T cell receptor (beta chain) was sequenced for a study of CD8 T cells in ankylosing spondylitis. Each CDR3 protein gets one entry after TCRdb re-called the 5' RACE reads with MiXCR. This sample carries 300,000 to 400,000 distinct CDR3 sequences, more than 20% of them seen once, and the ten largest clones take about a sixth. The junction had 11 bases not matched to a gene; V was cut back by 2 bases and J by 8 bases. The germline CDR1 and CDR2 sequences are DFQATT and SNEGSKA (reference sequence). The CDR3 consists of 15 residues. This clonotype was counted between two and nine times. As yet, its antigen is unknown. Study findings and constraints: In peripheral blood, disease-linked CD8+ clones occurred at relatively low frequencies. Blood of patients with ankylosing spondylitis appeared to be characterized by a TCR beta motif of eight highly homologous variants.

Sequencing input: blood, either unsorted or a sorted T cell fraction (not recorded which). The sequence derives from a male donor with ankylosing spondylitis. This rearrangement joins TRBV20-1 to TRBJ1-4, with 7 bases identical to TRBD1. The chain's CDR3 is CSARPLQGSVEKLFF. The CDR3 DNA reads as TGCAGTGCTAGACCCTTACAGGGGTCGGTAGAAAAACTGTTTTTT.